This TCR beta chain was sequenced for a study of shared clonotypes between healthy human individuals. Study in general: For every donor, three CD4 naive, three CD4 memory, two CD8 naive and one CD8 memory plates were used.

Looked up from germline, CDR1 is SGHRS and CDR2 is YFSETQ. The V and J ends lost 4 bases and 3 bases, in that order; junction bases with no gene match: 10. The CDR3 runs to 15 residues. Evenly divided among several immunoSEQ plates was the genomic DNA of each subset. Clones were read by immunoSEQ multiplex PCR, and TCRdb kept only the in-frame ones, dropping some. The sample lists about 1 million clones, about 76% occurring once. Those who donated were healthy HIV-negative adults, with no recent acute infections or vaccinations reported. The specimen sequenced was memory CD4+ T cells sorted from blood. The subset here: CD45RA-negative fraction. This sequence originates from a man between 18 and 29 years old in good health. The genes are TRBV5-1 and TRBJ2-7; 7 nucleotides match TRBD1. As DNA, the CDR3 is TGCGCCAGCAGCACATCGACAGGGTCACACTACGAGCAGTACTTC. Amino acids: CASSTSTGSHYEQYF.